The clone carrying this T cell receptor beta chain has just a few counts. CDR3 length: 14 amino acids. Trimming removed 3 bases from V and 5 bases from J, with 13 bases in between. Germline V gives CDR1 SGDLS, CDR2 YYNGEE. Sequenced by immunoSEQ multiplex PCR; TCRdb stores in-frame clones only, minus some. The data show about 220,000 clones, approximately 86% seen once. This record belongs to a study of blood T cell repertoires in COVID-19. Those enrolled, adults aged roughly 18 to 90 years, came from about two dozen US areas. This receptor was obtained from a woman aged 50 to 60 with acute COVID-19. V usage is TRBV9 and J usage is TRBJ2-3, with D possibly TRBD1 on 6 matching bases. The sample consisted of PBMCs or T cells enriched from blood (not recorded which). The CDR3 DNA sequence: TGTGCCAGCAGCGCGCTGGGGGCGGGAGATACGCAGTATTTT. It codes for CASSALGAGDTQYF.